Following are 16 T cell receptor beta chains from one sample sequenced in a study of T cells in Graves' hyperthyroidism and ophthalmopathy (dated by TCRdb to about 2019). The library was made by multiplex PCR. The sequencing machine was an Illumina HiSeq 2000. TCR beta CDR3 regions were amplified from RNA transcripts. The first round of RT-PCR for the TCR CDR3 was performed with the HTBI primer set and the Qiagen OneStep RT-PCR kit. Using fastp trimming at Q25 and MiXCR clonotype assembly, TCRdb reanalyzed the public sequencing data and kept in-frame beta chains. For every CDR3 protein sequence, its rows merge into one entry that carries the most common genes and DNA. Present in this sample are roughly 380,000 distinct CDR3 sequences, 15% to 20% of which were seen just once. Roughly a sixth of the sample comes from the top ten. Sequenced input: blood. The receptor source for this set is a woman aged 40 to 49 with Graves' ophthalmopathy.

This clonotype was found a few times. The chain recombines TRBV6-5 with TRBJ1-2; D is unclear. This CDR3 region has 14 residues. With 4 bases removed from V and 4 bases from J, the gap between germline ends came to 13 bases. Germline V gene data show CDR1 as MNHEY and CDR2 as SVGAGI. The CDR3: CASSWSTNTYGYTF. CDR3 nucleotides: TGTGCCAGCAGTTGGTCGACAAATACCTATGGCTACACCTTC.

This clonotype was picked up many times. CDR3 region: CASSMDEEAFF. The DNA for the CDR3 is TGTGCCAGCAGTATGGATGAGGAAGCTTTCTTT. The rearrangement links TRBV6-1 to TRBJ1-1; D is unresolved. Per the germline V gene, CDR1 is MNHNS and CDR2 is SASEGT. V was clipped by 5 bases and J by 8 bases, with 9 bases between them. This CDR3 is 11 amino acids long.

This clonotype was observed at least ten times. The chain joins TRBV29-1 to TRBJ1-2, with D hard to call. The germline CDR1 and CDR2 sequences are SQVTM and ANQGSEA. Trimming removed 5 bases at V and 4 bases at J, with 23 bases between. The CDR3 spans 16 residues. CDR3 nucleotides: TGCAGCGTTCCACACTCCCTAATTGGCAGAACCTATGGCTACACCTTC. It is translated as CSVPHSLIGRTYGYTF.

This clonotype was seen many times. The chain is built from TRBV20-1 and TRBJ2-5; D is tentatively TRBD1 or TRBD2 (5 bases each). The length of the CDR3 is 18 residues. Germline assignment: CDR1 DFQATT and CDR2 SNEGSKA (reference sequence). V lost 0 bases to trimming and J lost 7 bases, with 27 bases between them. The CDR3 coding sequence is TGCAGTGCTAGAGATTCTTGGGTAGGGGACGGAAAGCAGCGGACCCAGTACTTC. Translation: CSARDSWVGDGKQRTQYF.

This clonotype came up many times. This likely comes from a read error, as the CDR3 has no conserved phenylalanine or tryptophan at its end. The V and J genes are TRBV6-5 and TRBJ1-1; the D is unclear. The germline V gene has CDR1 MNHEY and CDR2 SVGAGI. This CDR3 contains 14 residues. The germline V and J ends were trimmed by 1 base and 1 base, with 7 bases remaining between them. Here the CDR3 reads CASSYYGPNTEAFL. The CDR3 nucleotides read TGTGCCAGCAGTTACTACGGACCGAACACTGAAGCTTTCCTT.

This clonotype was detected many times. The chain is built from TRBV19 and TRBJ2-5, with 7 bases fitting TRBD1. V shed 7 bases and J 1 base; nucleotides not matched to a gene: 6. Germline V gene data show CDR1 as LNHDA and CDR2 as SQIVND (reference sequence). The CDR3 has 14 amino acids. CDR3 sequence: CASNSGQIQETQYF. The CDR3 bases are TGTGCCAGTAACTCGGGACAGATCCAAGAGACCCAGTACTTC. Filled out from reference TRBV19 and TRBJ2-5, the complete variable domain reads DGGITQSPKYLFRKEGQNVTLSCEQNLNHDAMYWYRQDPGQGLRLIYYSQIVNDFQKGDIAEGYSVSREKKESFPLTVTSAQKNPTAFYLCASNSGQIQETQYFGPGTRLLVL.

The V gene is TRBV3-1, the J gene TRBJ1-5; D possibly corresponds to TRBD1 (5 bases). The CDR3 spans 16 residues. Trimming removed 1 base at V and 3 bases at J, with 13 bases between. Germline V gene lookup returns CDR1 LGHDT and CDR2 YNNKEL (reference sequence). Written as DNA, the CDR3 is TGTGCCAGCAGCCAAGGAGGCGTAGGGACCAATCAGCCCCAGCATTTT. It codes for CASSQGGVGTNQPQHF.

In its sample, this clonotype was seen many times. The V and J genes are TRBV28 and TRBJ2-5; D gene ambiguous. Germline-derived CDR1 and CDR2 are MDHEN and SYDVKM. The CDR3 totals 14 residues. Trimming took 1 base from V and 1 from J, leaving 7 bases between them. CDR3 nucleotides: TGTGCCAGCAGTTTATATACTCGCCAAGAGACCCAGTACTTC. As protein: CASSLYTRQETQYF.

This clonotype showed up many times. CDR3 DNA: TGTGCCAGCAGTCCCGGGACAGGGCGCACTGAAGCTTTCTTT. It encodes CASSPGTGRTEAFF. This rearrangement joins TRBV28 to TRBJ1-1; 9 nucleotides line up with TRBD1. There are 14 residues in the CDR3. Losses at the gene ends were 5 bases for V and 4 bases for J; bases not matched to a gene: 5. Germline V CDR1 and CDR2: MDHEN, SYDVKM.

The rearrangement links TRBV19 to TRBJ2-2, with TRBD1 matching 7 bases. CDR1 and CDR2 (germline): LNHDA, SQIVND (reference sequence). The V gene end was trimmed by 11 bases and the J gene end by 1 base; junction bases not matched to a gene: 7. This CDR3 spans 14 amino acids. For the CDR3, the DNA is TGTGCCGTGAAAGGGACAGTGAACACCGGGGAGCTGTTTTTT. Protein product: CAVKGTVNTGELFF. Based on the CDR3 plus reference TRBV19 and TRBJ2-2, the full variable domain is DGGITQSPKYLFRKEGQNVTLSCEQNLNHDAMYWYRQDPGQGLRLIYYSQIVNDFQKGDIAEGYSVSREKKESFPLTVTSAQKNPTAFYLCAVKGTVNTGELFFGEGSRLTVL.

This clonotype was seen repeatedly, ten times or more. The chain's CDR3 is CASSAGGNYGYTF. DNA for the CDR3: TGTGCCAGCAGCGCGGGGGGGAACTATGGCTACACCTTC. V gene TRBV9 combines with J gene TRBJ1-2, with a possible D match to TRBD1 (5 bases). This CDR3 is built from 13 residues. Germline lookup yields CDR1 SGDLS and CDR2 YYNGEE. V was clipped by 3 bases and J by 2 bases, with 8 bases between them. Full variable domain (remainder filled in from reference TRBV9 and TRBJ1-2): DSGVTQTPKHLITATGQRVTLRCSPRSGDLSVYWYQQSLDQGLQFLIQYYNGEERAKGNILERFSAQQFPDLHSELNLSSLELGDSALYFCASSAGGNYGYTFGSGTRLTVV.

This clonotype has ten or more counts. The chain has TRBV28 and TRBJ1-1; 7 nucleotides match TRBD1. The CDR3 contains 15 residues. Germline assignment: CDR1 MDHEN and CDR2 SYDVKM. The ends lost 6 bases at V and 0 bases at J; junction bases unmatched: 7. The CDR3 DNA sequence: TGTGCCAGCAGGGAATCGACAGGGATGAACACTGAAGCTTTCTTT. Encoded protein: CASRESTGMNTEAFF.

Ten or more counts support this clonotype. The CDR3 region is CASRAGGGYTF. The CDR3 nucleotides read TGTGCCAGCAGGGCAGGGGGAGGCTACACCTTC. J is TRBJ1-2 and V is TRBV14; TRBD1 agrees at 7 bases. CDR1 SGHDN and CDR2 FVKESK come from the germline V gene. After removal of 6 bases from V and 8 bases from J, the junction contained 3 bases not matched to a gene. The CDR3 loop spans 11 amino acids.

This clonotype has at least ten counts. The rearrangement links TRBV20-1 to TRBJ1-5, with 7 bases matching TRBD1. This CDR3 region has 17 residues. Germline V gene lookup returns CDR1 DFQATT and CDR2 SNEGSKA (reference sequence). V was clipped by 1 base and J by 3 bases; unmatched bases: 12. This chain's CDR3 is CSARVPDRGQFNQPQHF. The CDR3 region has the DNA TGCAGTGCTAGAGTTCCTGATAGGGGGCAGTTCAATCAGCCCCAGCATTTT.

Ten or more counts support this clonotype. The chain employs TRBV11-2 and TRBJ2-7; D could derive from TRBD1 or TRBD2 (7 bases each). The V gene's germline CDR1 is SGHAT and CDR2 FQNNGV. This CDR3 comprises 17 residues. V shed 0 bases and J shed 0 bases, with 15 bases lying between them. The CDR3, as DNA: TGTGCCAGCAGCTTAGATGGGAGGGCAGGGGGCTCCTACGAGCAGTACTTC. Protein sequence: CASSLDGRAGGSYEQYF.

The sample holds many counts of this clonotype. V and J are TRBV9 and TRBJ2-7; D call uncertain. CDR3 length: 14 residues. Germline lookup yields CDR1 SGDLS and CDR2 YYNGEE. The V end lost 1 base, the J end lost 3 bases, and 11 bases lay between the germline ends. CDR3 protein: CASSVTPTNYEQYF. As DNA, the CDR3 is TGTGCCAGCAGCGTAACACCGACAAACTACGAGCAGTACTTC.